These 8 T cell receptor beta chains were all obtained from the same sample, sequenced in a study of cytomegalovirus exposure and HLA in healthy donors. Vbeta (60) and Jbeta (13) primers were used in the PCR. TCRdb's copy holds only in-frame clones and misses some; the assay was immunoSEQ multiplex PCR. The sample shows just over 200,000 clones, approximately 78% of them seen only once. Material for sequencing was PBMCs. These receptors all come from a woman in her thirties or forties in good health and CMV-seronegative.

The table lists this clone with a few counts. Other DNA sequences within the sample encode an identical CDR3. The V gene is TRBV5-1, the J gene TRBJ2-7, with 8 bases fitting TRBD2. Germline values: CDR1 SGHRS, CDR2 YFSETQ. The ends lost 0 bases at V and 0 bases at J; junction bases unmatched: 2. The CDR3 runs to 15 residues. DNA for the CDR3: TGCGCCAGCAGCTTGGTAGCGGGAAGCTCCTACGAGCAGTACTTC. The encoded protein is CASSLVAGSSYEQYF.

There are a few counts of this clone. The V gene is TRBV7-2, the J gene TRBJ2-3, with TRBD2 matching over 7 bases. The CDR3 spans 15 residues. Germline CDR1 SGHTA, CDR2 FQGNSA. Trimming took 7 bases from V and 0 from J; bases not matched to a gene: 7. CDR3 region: CASTGEGTSTDTQYF. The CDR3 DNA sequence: TGTGCCAGCACCGGGGAGGGGACTAGCACAGATACGCAGTATTTT. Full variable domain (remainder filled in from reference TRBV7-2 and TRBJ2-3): GAGVSQSPSNKVTEKGKDVELRCDPISGHTALYWYRQSLGQGLEFLIYFQGNSAPDKSGLPSDRFSAERTGGSVSTLTIQRTQQEDSAVYLCASTGEGTSTDTQYFGPGTRLTVL.

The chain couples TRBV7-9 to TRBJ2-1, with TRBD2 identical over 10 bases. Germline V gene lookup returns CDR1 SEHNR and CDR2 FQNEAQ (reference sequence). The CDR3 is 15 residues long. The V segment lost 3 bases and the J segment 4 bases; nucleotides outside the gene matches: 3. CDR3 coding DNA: TGTGCCAGCAGCTTTCTAGCGGGGGCTTACAATGAGCAGTTCTTC. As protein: CASSFLAGAYNEQFF.

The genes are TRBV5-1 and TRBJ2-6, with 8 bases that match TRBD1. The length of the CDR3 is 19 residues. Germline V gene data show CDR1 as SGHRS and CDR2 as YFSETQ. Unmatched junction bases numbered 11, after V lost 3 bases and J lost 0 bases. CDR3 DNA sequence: TGCGCCAGCAGCTCCTTGATCAGGGGGCCCCTCTCTGGGGCCAACGTCCTGACTTTC. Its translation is CASSSLIRGPLSGANVLTF. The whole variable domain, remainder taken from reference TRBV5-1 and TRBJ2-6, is KAGVTQTPRYLIKTRGQQVTLSCSPISGHRSVSWYQQTPGQGLQFLFEYFSETQRNKGNFPGRFSGRQFSNSRSEMNVSTLELGDSALYLCASSSLIRGPLSGANVLTFGAGSRLTVL.

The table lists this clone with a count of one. CDR3 DNA sequence: TGTGCCAGCAGTTTCACACCTAACTATGGCTACACCTTC. Its protein is CASSFTPNYGYTF. The gene calls are TRBV27 and TRBJ1-2; D is ambiguous. Trimming took 3 bases from V and 0 from J, leaving 5 bases between them. This CDR3 spans 13 amino acids. CDR1 and CDR2 from the germline V gene are MNHEY and SMNVEV (reference sequence).

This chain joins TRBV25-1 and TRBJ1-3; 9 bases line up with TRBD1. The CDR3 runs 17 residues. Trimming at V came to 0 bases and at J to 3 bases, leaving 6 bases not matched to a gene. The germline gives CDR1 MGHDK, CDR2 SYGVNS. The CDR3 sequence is CASSEYVGTGIGNTIYF. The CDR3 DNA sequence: TGTGCCAGCAGTGAATATGTGGGGACAGGGATTGGAAACACCATATATTTT.

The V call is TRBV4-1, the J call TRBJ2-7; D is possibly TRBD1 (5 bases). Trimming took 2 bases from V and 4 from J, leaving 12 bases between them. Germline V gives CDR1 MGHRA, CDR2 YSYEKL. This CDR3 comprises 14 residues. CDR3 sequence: CASSQTTDRYEQYF. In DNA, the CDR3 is TGCGCCAGCAGCCAAACGACAGACCGTTACGAGCAGTACTTC.

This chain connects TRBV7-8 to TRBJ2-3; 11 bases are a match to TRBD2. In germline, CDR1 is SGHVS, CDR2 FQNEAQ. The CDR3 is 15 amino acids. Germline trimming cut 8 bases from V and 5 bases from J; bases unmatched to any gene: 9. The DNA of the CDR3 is TGTGCCAGCTCCAGACTAGCGGGAAAGGAAGATACGCAGTATTTT. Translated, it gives CASSRLAGKEDTQYF. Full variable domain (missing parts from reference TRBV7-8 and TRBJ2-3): GAGVSQSPRYKVAKRGQDVALRCDPISGHVSLFWYQQALGQGPEFLTYFQNEAQLDKSGLPSDRFFAERPEGSVSTLKIQRTQQEDSAVYLCASSRLAGKEDTQYFGPGTRLTVL.